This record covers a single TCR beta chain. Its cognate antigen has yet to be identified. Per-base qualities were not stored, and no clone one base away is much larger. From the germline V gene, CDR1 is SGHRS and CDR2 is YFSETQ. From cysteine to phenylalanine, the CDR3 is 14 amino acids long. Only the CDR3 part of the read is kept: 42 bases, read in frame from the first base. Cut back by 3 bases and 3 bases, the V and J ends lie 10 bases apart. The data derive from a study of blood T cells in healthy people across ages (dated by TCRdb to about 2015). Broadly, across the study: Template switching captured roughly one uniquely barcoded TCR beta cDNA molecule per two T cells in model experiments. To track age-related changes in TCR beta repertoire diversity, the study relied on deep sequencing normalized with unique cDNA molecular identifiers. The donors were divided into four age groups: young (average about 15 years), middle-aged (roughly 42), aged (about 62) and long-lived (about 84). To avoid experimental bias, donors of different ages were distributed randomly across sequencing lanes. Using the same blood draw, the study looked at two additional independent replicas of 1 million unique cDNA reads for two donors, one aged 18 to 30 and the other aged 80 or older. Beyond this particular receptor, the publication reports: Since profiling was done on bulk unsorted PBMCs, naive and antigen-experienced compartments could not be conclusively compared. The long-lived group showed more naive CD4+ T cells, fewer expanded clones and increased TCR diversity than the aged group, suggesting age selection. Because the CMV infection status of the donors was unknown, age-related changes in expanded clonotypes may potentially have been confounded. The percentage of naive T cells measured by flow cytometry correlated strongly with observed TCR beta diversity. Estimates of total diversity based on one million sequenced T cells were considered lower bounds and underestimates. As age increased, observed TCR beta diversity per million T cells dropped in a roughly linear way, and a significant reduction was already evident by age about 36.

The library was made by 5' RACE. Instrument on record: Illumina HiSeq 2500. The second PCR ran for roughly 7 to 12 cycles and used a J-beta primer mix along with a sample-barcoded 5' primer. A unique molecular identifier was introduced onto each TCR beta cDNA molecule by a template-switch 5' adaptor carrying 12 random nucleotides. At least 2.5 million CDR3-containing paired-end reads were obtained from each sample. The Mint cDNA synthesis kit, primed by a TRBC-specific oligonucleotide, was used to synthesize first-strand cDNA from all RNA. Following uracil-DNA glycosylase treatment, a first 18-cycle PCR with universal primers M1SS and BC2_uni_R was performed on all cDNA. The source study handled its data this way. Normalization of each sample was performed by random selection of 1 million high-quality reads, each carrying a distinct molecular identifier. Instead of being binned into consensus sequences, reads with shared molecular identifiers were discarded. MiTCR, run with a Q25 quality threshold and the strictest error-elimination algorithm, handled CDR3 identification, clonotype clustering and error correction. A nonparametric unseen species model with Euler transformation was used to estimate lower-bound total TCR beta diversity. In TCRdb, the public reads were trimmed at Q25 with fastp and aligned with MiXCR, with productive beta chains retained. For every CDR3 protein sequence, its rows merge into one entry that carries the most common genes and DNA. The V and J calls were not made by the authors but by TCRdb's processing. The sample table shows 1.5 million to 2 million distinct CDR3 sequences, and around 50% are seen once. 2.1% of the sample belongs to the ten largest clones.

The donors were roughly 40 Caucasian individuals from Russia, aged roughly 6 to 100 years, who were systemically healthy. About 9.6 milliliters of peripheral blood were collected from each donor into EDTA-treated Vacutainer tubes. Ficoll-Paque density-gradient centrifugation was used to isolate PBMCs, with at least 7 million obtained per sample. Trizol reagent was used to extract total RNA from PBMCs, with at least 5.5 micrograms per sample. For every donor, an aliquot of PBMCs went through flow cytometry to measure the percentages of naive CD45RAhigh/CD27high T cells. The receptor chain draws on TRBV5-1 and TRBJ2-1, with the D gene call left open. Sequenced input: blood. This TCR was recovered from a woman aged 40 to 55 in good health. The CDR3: CASSSNAVYNEQFF. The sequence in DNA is TGCGCCAGCAGCTCAAACGCAGTCTACAATGAGCAGTTCTTC. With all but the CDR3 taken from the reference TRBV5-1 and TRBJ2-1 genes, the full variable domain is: KAGVTQTPRYLIKTRGQQVTLSCSPISGHRSVSWYQQTPGQGLQFLFEYFSETQRNKGNFPGRFSGRQFSNSRSEMNVSTLELGDSALYLCASSSNAVYNEQFFGPGTRLTVL.